The subject of this entry is one T cell receptor (beta chain). Its antigen remains unknown. This table comes from immunoSEQ multiplex PCR, and its TCRdb copy is limited to in-frame clones, with some not included. This table has some 350,000 clones, 87% appearing once. The ends were cut back, 2 bases at V and 6 bases at J, with 17 bases in the middle. Germline V gene data show CDR1 as GTSNPN and CDR2 as SVGIG (reference sequence). The CDR3 loop spans 15 amino acids. This sample is part of a study of cytomegalovirus exposure and HLA in healthy donors. Study results and limitations: That first-cohort TCR clusters tended to co-occur in the 95 to 150 validation repertoires was found in a later analysis.

The source is a woman aged 25 to 39 in good health and CMV-seropositive. The sample comprised PBMCs. V is TRBV30 and J is TRBJ2-4; maybe TRBD1 (5 bases). Here the CDR3 reads CAWSSLGRAINIQYF. CDR3 nucleotides: TGTGCCTGGAGTAGTCTGGGCAGGGCGATAAACATTCAGTACTTC.